This paragraph reports one T cell receptor (beta chain). Its antigen is still unknown. Controls had normal endoscopy and no IBD diagnosis within a year. This was a survey-level run. Using immunoSEQ multiplex PCR, the repertoire was profiled, and TCRdb retains in-frame clones only, with some absent. This table holds 57,000 or so clones, 75% to 90% found once. The CDR3 has 18 residues. V gave up 1 base and J gave up 2 bases; unmatched junction bases: 8. Germline V lookup: CDR1 LNHDA, CDR2 SQIVND (reference sequence). These data come from a study of pediatric ulcerative colitis. Study-wide points: No controls had the two rectal clonotypes shared by ulcerative colitis patients. Rectal repertoires separated controls, mild-moderate and acute severe colitis.

This TCR was recovered from a boy aged 10-17 years who was a control in a study of pediatric ulcerative colitis. The rearrangement joins TRBV19 to TRBJ2-6; 7 nucleotides agree with TRBD1. The sequenced sample was blood. CDR3 in amino acids: CASSIVFEGAPGANVLTF. CDR3 coding DNA: TGTGCCAGTAGTATAGTTTTTGAGGGGGCCCCTGGGGCCAACGTCCTGACTTTC.